Following are 19 T cell receptor delta chains from one sample sequenced in a study of γδ T cells in repeated Plasmodium falciparum infection. Gammadelta T cells were flow-sorted from PBMC into Vgamma9/Vdelta2+ and Vdelta2-negative populations for bulk analysis. TCRdb reanalyzed the multiplex PCR reads using CATT. The sample carries about 57,000 delta-chain clones, approximately 1.5% recorded once. Sequencing used gamma-delta T cells from blood. The receptors were sampled from a pool of human donors (malaria-infected and uninfected, not separated).

This clone was recorded many times. The same CDR3 also results from other DNA sequences found in this sample. V gene TRDV3 combines with J gene TRDJ1, with TRDD3 as a possible D gene (10 bases). From germline, CDR1 is TVYSNPD and CDR2 GDNSRS (reference sequence). This CDR3 has 20 amino acids. The ends were cut back, 0 bases at V and 0 bases at J, with 29 bases in the middle. The CDR3 here is CAFRKPSYRYWGINTDKLIF. The CDR3 bases are TGTGCCTTTAGAAAGCCTTCCTACCGTTACTGGGGGATTAACACCGATAAACTCATCTTT.

This clone occurred a few times. TCRdb pairs this DNA with a much larger clone's protein that differs at residue 9, likely a read error; the protein shown was translated from the DNA. V gene TRDV2 combines with J gene TRDJ3, with TRDD3 identical over 8 bases. The CDR3 totals 21 residues. In germline, CDR1 is GEAIGNYY, CDR2 EKD. The CDR3: CACDKVLGGPPLSWDTRQMFF. The CDR3 bases are TGTGCCTGTGACAAAGTACTGGGGGGTCCTCCCCTCTCCTGGGACACCCGGCAGATGTTTTTC.

This clone was seen repeatedly, ten times or more. This likely stems from a read error, as it lies one base from a far larger clone. In the same sample, other DNA sequences code for this CDR3. The chain joins TRDV1 to TRDJ1; 7 bases align to TRDD3. TCRdb gives no J gene; it was assigned here by matching the DNA to germline. Trimming cost V 8 bases and J 1 base; bases outside gene matches: 31. The length of the CDR3 is 22 residues. Looked up from germline, CDR1 is TSWWSYY and CDR2 is QGS. The CDR3: CALWGDRIPCTGDGGRTDKLIF. As DNA, the CDR3 is TGTGCTCTTTGGGGTGACCGCATACCCTGTACTGGGGATGGGGGGCGCACCGATAAACTCATCTTT.

Points on this clone: TCRdb shows a much larger clone's protein in place of this DNA's translation, and the two differ at residue 4, likely through a read error; the protein shown is translated from the DNA. This chain uses TRDV1 with TRDJ1; 11 bases are a match to TRDD3. No J gene is reported in TCRdb; it was inferred here by comparing the DNA with germline. CDR1 is TSWWSYY, CDR2 QGS, per germline. This CDR3 spans 21 amino acids. CDR3 sequence reads: CALEEFPFLHLGDTIADKLIF. The CDR3 DNA follows: TGTGCTCTTGAGGAATTCCCGTTCCTCCATCTGGGGGATACCATTGCCGATAAACTCATCTTT.

Ten or more counts support this clone. Given a far larger clone just one base away, this is likely a sequencing read error. In the same sample, other DNA sequences code for this CDR3. The chain combines TRDV1 with TRDJ1; D remains ambiguous. V was shortened by 2 bases and J by 3 bases, with 10 bases between the two germline ends. The CDR3 is 14 amino acids. Germline CDR1 reads TSWWSYY; CDR2 reads QGS. CDR3: CALGEVAPPDKLIF. The CDR3 region has the DNA TGTGCTCTTGGGGAAGTGGCTCCCCCCGATAAACTCATCTTT.

Regarding this clone: TCRdb has a much larger clone's protein, which differs at residue 10 from the translation of this DNA, likely because of a read error; what is shown is the protein translated from the DNA. The CDR3 is CALGESGGGSTDKLIF. The CDR3, as DNA: TGTGCTCTTGGGGAAAGTGGGGGGGGATCCACCGATAAACTCATCTTT. The V and J genes are TRDV1 and TRDJ1; 7 nucleotides line up with TRDD3. The CDR3 has 16 residues. Germline V gene lookup returns CDR1 TSWWSYY and CDR2 QGS. The trim removed 2 bases at V and 1 base at J, leaving 7 bases unmatched.

At least ten counts were recorded for this clone. This likely came from a read error, as a far larger clone is one base away. The same CDR3 also results from other DNA sequences found in this sample. This chain connects TRDV3 to TRDJ1, with 10 nucleotides matching TRDD3. With V trimmed by 3 bases and J by 2 bases, 12 bases remained unmatched. The CDR3 has 16 residues. Germline V gives CDR1 TVYSNPD, CDR2 GDNSRS (reference sequence). The CDR3 nucleotides read TGTGCCTTCTTTATGACTCTACTGGGGGATACCGATAAACTCATCTTT. Translated: CAFFMTLLGDTDKLIF.

Concerning this clone: A read error likely explains this, since a far larger clone differs by one base. The rearrangement joins TRDV1 to TRDJ1, with 13 bases lining up with TRDD3. No J segment appears in TCRdb, so it was assigned here by matching the sequence to germline. CDR1 is TSWWSYY and CDR2 is QGS in the germline V gene. The CDR3 loop spans 24 amino acids. CDR3 DNA: TGTGCCCTTGGGGAACAATGGACGCTCCTTGAGTATTATTTACTGGGGGATACGCACGATAAACTCATCTTT. Translation gives CALGEQWTLLEYYLLGDTHDKLIF.

This clone was counted many times. This sample includes further DNA sequences coding for the same CDR3. This chain uses TRDV1 with TRDJ1; D is possibly TRDD2 or TRDD3 (5 bases each). Trimming took off 1 base at V and 0 bases at J, with 27 bases between the two ends. The CDR3 is 21 amino acids. Germline CDR1 is TSWWSYY and CDR2 is QGS. In nucleotides, the CDR3 is TGTGCTCTTGGGGAACCCGGCCTTCTTTACCGCTGGGCCCTTTACACCGATAAACTCATCTTT. Protein product: CALGEPGLLYRWALYTDKLIF.

Comments on this clone: A read error is likely here: a far larger clone is one base away. The same CDR3 arises from other DNA sequences in this sample as well. The chain combines TRDV2 with TRDJ3, with TRDD3 as a possible D gene (5 bases). TCRdb carries no J gene annotation; the J gene was assigned here by matching the DNA with germline. Germline V lookup: CDR1 GEAIGNYY, CDR2 EKD. This CDR3 contains 18 residues. CDR3 nucleotide sequence: TGTGCCTGTGACACTGCAGGTCAGAGCTCCTGGGACACCCGGCAGATGTTTTTC. Translating it yields CACDTAGQSSWDTRQMFF.

This clone was recorded at least ten times. One base separates it from a far larger clone, so it is likely a read error. Within the sample, other DNA sequences also encode this same CDR3. This rearrangement joins TRDV1 to TRDJ1; possibly TRDD3 for D (5 bases). CDR1 TSWWSYY and CDR2 QGS come from the germline V gene. This CDR3 has 17 amino acids. The CDR3 is CALGERYPGYVSDKLIF. CDR3 DNA sequence: TGCGCTCTTGGGGAACGGTATCCGGGGTATGTTTCCGATAAACTCATCTTT.

In regard to this clone: The translation of this DNA and the TCRdb protein of a much larger clone differ at residue 7, probably owing to a read error; the protein shown here is translated from the DNA. This chain connects TRAV38-2/DV8 to TRDJ1; possible D gene TRDD2, 5 bases. The J gene, not given by TCRdb, was assigned here from a germline match of the nucleotide sequence. Germline V lookup: CDR1 TSESDYY, CDR2 QEAYKQQN. Trimming cost V 0 bases and J 6 bases, with 45 bases left between them. The CDR3 contains 25 residues. The CDR3, as DNA: TGTGCTTATAGGAGCGCGTCCCACGTGAGCTCTTCCCCACCGTACTCTGAGTTCCCTCCGCATAAACTCATCTTT. Its protein product is CAYRSASHVSSSPPYSEFPPHKLIF.

In regard to this clone: This DNA's translation and the protein TCRdb lists, from a much larger clone, do not match at residue 12, likely due to a read error; the protein shown is translated from the DNA. This rearrangement joins TRDV1 to TRDJ1; 11 bases match TRDD3. Germline CDR1 reads TSWWSYY; CDR2 reads QGS. This CDR3 has 23 amino acids. The J segment lost 0 bases and the V segment lost 0 bases, leaving 21 bases of the junction unmatched. The CDR3 is CALGELRLEGMDLGDTDTDKLIF. The CDR3 DNA sequence: TGTGCTCTTGGGGAACTAAGGCTAGAAGGCATGGATCTGGGGGATACAGACACCGATAAACTCATCTTT.

As concerns this clone: The TCRdb protein, from a much larger clone, departs from this DNA's translation at residue 9, likely by read error; the protein shown derives from the DNA. The chain is built from TRDV1 and TRDJ1; 9 nucleotides align to TRDD3. This CDR3 has 21 residues. CDR1 and CDR2 (germline): TSWWSYY, QGS. The CDR3 bases are TGTGCCCTTGGGGGCTGTTCCTACCAGTCCGTGATACTGGGGGACCGGCTTAAACTCATCTTT. Translating it yields CALGGCSYQSVILGDRLKLIF.

The sample holds many counts of this clone. TCRdb's listed protein matches a much larger clone and diverges from this DNA's translation at residue 3, likely through a read error; the protein shown comes from the DNA. V is TRDV2 and J is TRDJ1; 12 nucleotides line up with TRDD3. The CDR3 has 17 residues. Looked up from germline, CDR1 is GEAIGNYY and CDR2 is EKD. The chain's CDR3 is CARDRLLGDTGVDKLIF. CDR3 DNA: TGTGCCCGTGACCGTTTACTGGGGGATACTGGGGTCGATAAACTCATCTTT.

This clone was seen a few times. Only one base separates this from a far larger clonotype, so it likely reflects a read error. The J gene is TRDJ1, the V gene TRDV1; maybe TRDD2 (5 bases). The J gene, left out of TCRdb, was set here by checking the DNA against germline. The germline V and J ends were trimmed by 4 bases and 0 bases, with 18 bases remaining between them. Looked up from germline, CDR1 is TSWWSYY and CDR2 is QGS. The CDR3 extends over 17 amino acids. The CDR3, as DNA: TGTGCTCTTGGGGGCATTCCTCGGTTCCGTTACACCGATAAACTCATCTTT. Its protein is CALGGIPRFRYTDKLIF.

A remark on this clone: The TCRdb record carries a much larger clone's protein, which differs from this DNA's translation at residue 7; a read error is the likely cause, and the protein listed here is the DNA translation. The J gene is TRDJ1, the V gene TRDV1; D could derive from TRDD2 or TRDD3 (9 bases each). Germline matching of the DNA provided the J gene here, since TCRdb leaves it blank. With 2 bases removed from V and 1 base from J, the gap between germline ends came to 44 bases. The germline gives CDR1 TSWWSYY, CDR2 QGS. The length of the CDR3 is 26 residues. The CDR3 coding sequence is TGTGCTCTTGGGGAAGCGGAGCCTTCCTACGGGAGGAGTACTGGGGGACCCCGTTGGGTCACCGATAAACTCATCTTT. Protein: CALGEAEPSYGRSTGGPRWVTDKLIF.

Comments on this clone: This DNA's translation differs at residue 17 from TCRdb's protein, which comes from a much larger clone; a read error is likely, and the protein shown is translated from the DNA. The J gene is TRDJ1, the V gene TRDV1; 10 bases match TRDD3. Germline V lookup: CDR1 TSWWSYY, CDR2 QGS. J gave up 1 base and V 5 bases, and 31 bases lay outside the gene matches. CDR3 length equals 24 residues. The CDR3 loop is CALGILLGAFPRTGGFVSTDKLIF. CDR3 DNA sequence: TGTGCTCTTGGGATTCTTCTAGGGGCCTTTCCTAGGACTGGGGGATTTGTAAGCACCGATAAACTCATCTTT.

This clone has at least ten counts. TCRdb has a much larger clone's protein, which differs at residue 5 from the translation of this DNA, likely because of a read error; what is shown is the protein translated from the DNA. Here the CDR3 reads CALGGLRGEVTDKLIF. In DNA, the CDR3 is TGTGCTCTTGGGGGCCTACGAGGGGAAGTCACCGATAAACTCATCTTT. The V gene is TRDV1, the J gene TRDJ1; the D call may be TRDD2 or TRDD3 (5 bases each). CDR1 and CDR2 from the germline V gene are TSWWSYY and QGS. V was cut by 4 bases and J by 1 base, with 16 bases left in between. This CDR3 has 16 residues.